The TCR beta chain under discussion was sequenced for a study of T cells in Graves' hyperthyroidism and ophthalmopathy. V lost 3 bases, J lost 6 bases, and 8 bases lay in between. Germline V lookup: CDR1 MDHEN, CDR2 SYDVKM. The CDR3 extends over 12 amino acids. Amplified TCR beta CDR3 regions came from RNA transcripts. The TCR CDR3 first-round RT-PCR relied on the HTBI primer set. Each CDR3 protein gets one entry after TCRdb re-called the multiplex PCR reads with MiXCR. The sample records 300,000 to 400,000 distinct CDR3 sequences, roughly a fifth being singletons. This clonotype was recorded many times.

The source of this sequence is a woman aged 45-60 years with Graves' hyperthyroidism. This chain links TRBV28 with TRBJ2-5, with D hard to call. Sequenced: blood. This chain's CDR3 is CASSLAGQTQYF. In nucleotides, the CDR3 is TGTGCCAGCAGTTTGGCTGGGCAGACCCAGTACTTC.